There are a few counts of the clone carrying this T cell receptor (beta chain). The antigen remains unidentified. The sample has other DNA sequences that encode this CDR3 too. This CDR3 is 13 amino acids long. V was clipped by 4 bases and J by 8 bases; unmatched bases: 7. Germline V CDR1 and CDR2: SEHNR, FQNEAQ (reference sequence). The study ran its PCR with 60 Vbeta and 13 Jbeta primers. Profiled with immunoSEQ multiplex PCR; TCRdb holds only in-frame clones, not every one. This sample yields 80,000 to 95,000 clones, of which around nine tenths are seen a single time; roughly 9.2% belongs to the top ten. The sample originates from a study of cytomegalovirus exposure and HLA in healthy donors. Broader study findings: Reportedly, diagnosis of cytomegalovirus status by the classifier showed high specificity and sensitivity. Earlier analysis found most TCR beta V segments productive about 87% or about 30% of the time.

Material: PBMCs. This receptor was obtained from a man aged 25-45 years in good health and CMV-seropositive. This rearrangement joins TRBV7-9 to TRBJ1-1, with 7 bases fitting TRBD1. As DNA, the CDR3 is TGTGCCAGCAGCTACACCGGGACAGAAGAAGCTTTCTTT. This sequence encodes CASSYTGTEEAFF.